What follows describes a single T cell receptor beta chain. Its matching antigen is unknown. The data derive from a study of shared clonotypes between healthy human individuals. Study-level findings and limits: Limitation of the genetic and exposure-history diversity represented came from the few donors.

Clones were sequenced by immunoSEQ multiplex PCR, and TCRdb holds only the in-frame ones, with some missing. The sample lists some 2.3 million clones; more than 80% were seen once. The CDR3 is made up of 15 amino acids. V dropped 3 bases and J dropped 0 bases, with 11 bases sitting between them. Germline CDR1 reads MNHEY; CDR2 reads SMNVEV (reference sequence). The chain couples TRBV27 to TRBJ1-1; tentatively, D is TRBD1 (5 bases). What was sequenced was naive CD4+ T cells from PBMCs. Stated subset: CD45RA+ positively selected. The receptor's source is a man between 18 and 35 years old in good health. Some clones in this sample may be carry-over from other donors' samples. The CDR3 DNA reads TGTGCCAGCAGTTTCCGGGGGAGAGTGAACACTGAAGCTTTCTTT. Residues: CASSFRGRVNTEAFF.